The entry below gives a single TCR beta chain sequence along with its context. The antigen is unknown. Germline values: CDR1 SQVTM, CDR2 ANQGSEA. This CDR3 region has 16 residues. This record belongs to a study of monozygotic twins with inflammatory bowel disease. Study-level points and caveats: Especially with disease activity, IBD patients shared fewer clonotypes with others than healthy twins did.

A 6-nucleotide sample barcode was carried by the UMIs, which template switching added. Nested amplification of TCRalpha and TCRbeta cDNA involved two PCRs of around 16 and 10 cycles. TCRdb reanalyzed the 5' RACE reads, giving one entry per CDR3 protein sequence and no DNA. The listing records about 99,000 distinct CDR3 sequences. V is TRBV29-1 and J is TRBJ2-2; TCRdb calls TRBD1, which cannot be checked without DNA. The sample taken for sequencing was blood. The TCR sequence derives from a human donor with ulcerative colitis or Crohn's disease, or a healthy co-twin of an affected twin (not recorded which). The CDR3 loop reads CSASRGGQAESGELFF.